A selection of T cell receptor beta chains follows, all from one sample in a study of Ad26.COV2.S vaccination and SARS-CoV-2 variants. TCRdb's copy holds only in-frame clones and misses some; the assay was immunoSEQ multiplex PCR. The sample has nearly 400,000 clones; about 88% are singletons. The source material was peripheral blood, sampled in a trial of Ad26.COV2.S vaccine versus placebo. All receptors come from a person aged 18-65 years who received the Ad26.COV2.S COVID-19 vaccine or a placebo. Both conserved end residues are part of each CDR3. The D gene is left open where the match is weak. Size values are once, few and many counts, or a class for expanded clones, and some rows have none.

J gene: TRBJ2-5; V gene: TRBV7-9; D gene: -; clone size: few; CDR3 protein: CASSLFGAARGAQYF; CDR3 DNA: TGTGCCAGCAGCTTATTCGGGGCGGCCCGCGGGGCCCAGTACTTC
J gene: TRBJ1-5; V gene: TRBV7-2; D gene: TRBD1; clone size: -; CDR3 protein: CASSLDRGPNQPQHF; CDR3 DNA: TGTGCCAGCAGCTTGGACAGGGGGCCCAATCAGCCCCAGCATTTT
J gene: TRBJ1-5; V gene: TRBV7-3; D gene: TRBD1; clone size: -; CDR3 protein: CASSLSDRAHQPQHF; CDR3 DNA: TGTGCCAGCAGCTTATCTGACAGGGCGCATCAGCCCCAGCATTTT
J gene: TRBJ1-1; V gene: TRBV7-6; D gene: -; clone size: -; CDR3 protein: CASGIGQNTEAFF; CDR3 DNA: TGTGCCAGCGGCATAGGCCAGAACACTGAAGCTTTCTTT
J gene: TRBJ1-2; V gene: TRBV10-3; D gene: -; clone size: once; CDR3 protein: CAISVGQGNYGYTF; CDR3 DNA: TGTGCCATCAGTGTCGGGCAGGGAAACTATGGCTACACCTTC
J gene: TRBJ2-1; V gene: TRBV28; D gene: TRBD2; clone size: -; CDR3 protein: CATAKPPSSSGSYNEQFF; CDR3 DNA: TGTGCCACTGCGAAACCCCCATCTTCTAGCGGTTCCTACAATGAGCAGTTCTTC
J gene: TRBJ2-3; V gene: TRBV10-2; D gene: TRBD2; clone size: -; CDR3 protein: CASRGLVTDTQYF; CDR3 DNA: TGCGCCAGCAGGGGACTAGTAACAGATACGCAGTATTTT
J gene: TRBJ2-1; V gene: TRBV6-5; D gene: TRBD2; clone size: -; CDR3 protein: CASSRLAGVNEQFF; CDR3 DNA: TGTGCCAGCAGCCGACTAGCGGGAGTTAATGAGCAGTTCTTC
J gene: TRBJ2-5; V gene: TRBV11-2; D gene: TRBD1; clone size: -; CDR3 protein: CASETGGAQTQYF; CDR3 DNA: TGTGCCAGCGAAACAGGGGGCGCCCAGACCCAGTACTTC
J gene: TRBJ2-1; V gene: TRBV10-1; D gene: TRBD2; clone size: -; CDR3 protein: CASSESASGNSYNEQFF; CDR3 DNA: TGCGCCAGCAGTGAGTCGGCTAGCGGGAACTCCTACAATGAGCAGTTCTTC
J gene: TRBJ2-2; V gene: TRBV5-1; D gene: TRBD1; clone size: -; CDR3 protein: CASSFAGQGTGELFF; CDR3 DNA: TGCGCCAGCAGCTTTGCTGGACAGGGTACCGGGGAGCTGTTTTTT
J gene: TRBJ1-1; V gene: TRBV5-6; D gene: TRBD1; clone size: -; CDR3 protein: CASSPHLGQRNTEAFF; CDR3 DNA: TGTGCCAGCAGCCCCCATCTGGGACAGAGGAACACTGAAGCTTTCTTT
J gene: TRBJ2-2; V gene: TRBV7-2; D gene: TRBD1; clone size: -; CDR3 protein: CASSPGQGANTGELFF; CDR3 DNA: TGTGCCAGCAGTCCCGGACAGGGGGCGAACACCGGGGAGCTGTTTTTT
J gene: TRBJ2-3; V gene: TRBV5-6; D gene: TRBD1; clone size: -; CDR3 protein: CASSLAGKGAQADTQYF; CDR3 DNA: TGTGCCAGCAGCTTGGCCGGTAAGGGGGCGCAGGCAGATACGCAGTATTTT
J gene: TRBJ2-3; V gene: TRBV21-1; D gene: -; clone size: -; CDR3 protein: CASSPRGASSTDTQYF; CDR3 DNA: TGTGCCAGCAGCCCTCGGGGAGCCTCTAGCACAGATACGCAGTATTTT
J gene: TRBJ2-1; V gene: TRBV5-1; D gene: TRBD2; clone size: -; CDR3 protein: CASRGTSLLSSYNEQFF; CDR3 DNA: TGCGCCAGCAGAGGGACTAGCTTACTTAGCTCCTACAATGAGCAGTTCTTC
J gene: TRBJ1-2; V gene: TRBV3-1/TRBV3-2; D gene: -; clone size: -; CDR3 protein: CASSQDLNGYTF; CDR3 DNA: TGTGCCAGCAGCCAAGATCTGAATGGCTACACCTTC
J gene: TRBJ2-1; V gene: TRBV20-1; D gene: TRBD2; clone size: -; CDR3 protein: CSASPPHGRAVGEQFF; CDR3 DNA: TGCAGTGCTAGTCCCCCCCACGGGAGGGCCGTCGGTGAGCAGTTCTTC
J gene: TRBJ1-5; V gene: TRBV20-1; D gene: -; clone size: -; CDR3 protein: CSARHQPQHF; CDR3 DNA: TGCAGTGCTAGACATCAGCCCCAGCATTTT
J gene: TRBJ2-5; V gene: TRBV19; D gene: -; clone size: -; CDR3 protein: CASSLGQDEEETQYF; CDR3 DNA: TGTGCCAGTAGTCTCGGCCAGGATGAAGAAGAGACCCAGTACTTC
J gene: TRBJ2-1; V gene: TRBV5-4; D gene: TRBD1; clone size: once; CDR3 protein: CASSSPQTGISYNEQFF; CDR3 DNA: TGTGCCAGCAGCTCGCCTCAGACAGGGATCTCCTACAATGAGCAGTTCTTC
J gene: TRBJ2-3; V gene: TRBV5-1; D gene: TRBD2; clone size: -; CDR3 protein: CASSFSGRGTDTQYF; CDR3 DNA: TGCGCCAGCAGCTTTAGCGGGAGAGGCACAGATACGCAGTATTTT
J gene: TRBJ2-5; V gene: TRBV2; D gene: TRBD2; clone size: -; CDR3 protein: CASRGEPGETQYF; CDR3 DNA: TGTGCCAGCCGGGGGGAGCCCGGAGAGACCCAGTACTTC
J gene: TRBJ2-7; V gene: TRBV11-2; D gene: TRBD2; clone size: -; CDR3 protein: CASSQGGLAATYEQYF; CDR3 DNA: TGTGCCAGCAGCCAAGGGGGACTAGCGGCCACCTACGAGCAGTACTTC
J gene: TRBJ2-1; V gene: TRBV7-2; D gene: -; clone size: -; CDR3 protein: CASSLLGGQFF; CDR3 DNA: TGTGCCAGCAGCCTACTGGGGGGGCAGTTCTTC
J gene: TRBJ1-5; V gene: TRBV7-9; D gene: -; clone size: -; CDR3 protein: CASSLHKGPSPQHF; CDR3 DNA: TGTGCCAGCAGCCTCCACAAGGGCCCTTCGCCCCAGCATTTT
J gene: TRBJ2-5; V gene: TRBV15; D gene: TRBD1; clone size: -; CDR3 protein: CATSRDPPKDRGEETQYF; CDR3 DNA: TGTGCCACCAGCAGGGATCCCCCTAAGGACAGGGGAGAGGAGACCCAGTACTTC
J gene: TRBJ2-1; V gene: TRBV30; D gene: -; clone size: -; CDR3 protein: CAWSGVVSSYNEQFF; CDR3 DNA: TGTGCCTGGAGTGGGGTTGTGAGCTCCTACAATGAGCAGTTCTTC
J gene: TRBJ1-2; V gene: TRBV25-1; D gene: -; clone size: -; CDR3 protein: CASSNTGLNYGYTF; CDR3 DNA: TGTGCCAGCAGTAATACAGGGTTGAACTATGGCTACACCTTC
J gene: TRBJ1-4; V gene: TRBV2; D gene: -; clone size: -; CDR3 protein: CASRFRGRGEKLFF; CDR3 DNA: TGTGCCAGCAGATTCAGGGGTCGTGGGGAAAAACTGTTTTTT
J gene: TRBJ2-7; V gene: TRBV6-1; D gene: -; clone size: -; CDR3 protein: CASSEVPGPYEQYF; CDR3 DNA: TGTGCCAGCAGTGAAGTGCCGGGGCCCTACGAGCAGTACTTC